One and the same sample provided the 21 T cell receptor beta chains below, sequenced in a study of T cell changes during pregnancy in multiple sclerosis. Clones were sequenced by immunoSEQ multiplex PCR, and TCRdb holds only the in-frame ones, with some missing. The sample shows over 50,000 clones, about nine tenths of them seen only once. The material sequenced was peripheral blood, taken after pregnancy. These receptor sequences come from a female donor with multiple sclerosis, enrolled in a pregnancy study.

Only one count was recorded for this clone. The chain carries TRBV7-2 and TRBJ1-2; no reliable D call. V gave up 0 bases and J gave up 4 bases, with 3 bases separating them. The CDR3 has 12 residues. Germline V gene data show CDR1 as SGHTA and CDR2 as FQGNSA. The CDR3 nucleotides are TGTGCCAGCAGCTTAGCCAGCTATGGCTACACCTTC. Amino acid sequence: CASSLASYGYTF.

This rearrangement joins TRBV30 to TRBJ1-3, with TRBD1 as a possible D gene (5 bases). This CDR3 has 13 amino acids. The V gene's germline CDR1 is GTSNPN and CDR2 SVGIG (reference sequence). V was pared by 4 bases and J by 2 bases, with 9 bases between. The CDR3 nucleotides read TGTGCCTGGACCGGACAACCTGGAAACACCATATATTTT. It yields the protein CAWTGQPGNTIYF. Full variable domain (outside the CDR3, taken from reference TRBV30 and TRBJ1-3): SQTIHQWPATLVQPVGSPLSLECTVEGTSNPNLYWYRQAAGRGLQLLFYSVGIGQISSEVPQNLSASRPQDRQFILSSKKLLLSDSGFYLCAWTGQPGNTIYFGEGSWLTVV.

The chain combines TRBV2 with TRBJ2-2; TRBD1 might be the D (6 bases). Germline CDR1 reads SNHLY; CDR2 reads FYNNEI. The CDR3 sequence is 15 residues long. V lost 4 bases and J 5 bases, leaving 14 bases between the germline ends. The CDR3 DNA reads as TGTGCCAGCAGTGTTACAGGGTTCGGGACCGGGGAGCTGTTTTTT. Residues: CASSVTGFGTGELFF.

The chain combines TRBV6-6 with TRBJ2-5; TRBD2 is a possible D gene (7 bases). Germline V gene lookup returns CDR1 MNHNY and CDR2 SVGAGI (reference sequence). This CDR3 spans 15 amino acids. Trimming pared 2 bases from V and 5 bases from J, leaving 15 bases between. The DNA of the CDR3 is TGTGCCAGCAGTTACGGGACGGGGGGCCTGGAGACCCAGTACTTC. It is translated as CASSYGTGGLETQYF.

This clone was counted once. V gene TRBV19 combines with J gene TRBJ2-7; 13 bases agree with TRBD2. The CDR3 totals 17 residues. The ends lost 7 bases at V and 2 bases at J; junction bases unmatched: 11. Germline loops: CDR1 LNHDA, CDR2 SQIVND (reference sequence). CDR3 DNA sequence: TGTGCCAGTACTAGGACTAGCGGGGGTTCCCCTCCCTACGAGCAGTACTTC. Translating gives CASTRTSGGSPPYEQYF.

The CDR3 spells CASSPTGSPDNEQFF. In nucleotides, the CDR3 is TGTGCCAGCAGCCCGACAGGGTCTCCGGACAATGAGCAGTTCTTC. The gene calls are TRBV4-2 and TRBJ2-1; TRBD1 aligns across 7 bases. Per the germline V gene, CDR1 is LGHNA and CDR2 is YNFKEQ. CDR3 length: 15 amino acids. Trimming at V came to 4 bases and at J to 5 bases, leaving 8 bases not matched to a gene.

This chain connects TRBV5-1 to TRBJ2-2, with D possibly being TRBD1 (6 bases). Germline CDR1 is SGHRS and CDR2 is YFSETQ. The V end lost 8 bases, the J end lost 0 bases, and 14 bases lay between the germline ends. The CDR3 length is 15 residues. This CDR3 is CASTLDSPNTGELFF. The CDR3 bases are TGCGCCAGTACATTGGACAGCCCGAACACCGGGGAGCTGTTTTTT.

The chain combines TRBV25-1 with TRBJ1-6; D unclear. Germline values: CDR1 MGHDK, CDR2 SYGVNS. The length of the CDR3 is 12 residues. V was shortened by 8 bases and J by 10 bases, with 12 bases between the two germline ends. The CDR3 DNA follows: TGTGCCAGCTCGACAAGGTTCTCACCCCTCCACTTT. It yields the protein CASSTRFSPLHF.

This chain joins TRBV28 and TRBJ2-7; D might be TRBD1 (6 bases). The V gene lost 1 base and the J gene lost 1 base, with 14 bases spanning the gap. The V gene's germline CDR1 is MDHEN and CDR2 SYDVKM. The CDR3 extends over 16 amino acids. For the CDR3, the DNA is TGTGCCAGCAGTTTATTGGAGACAGGCAATTCCTACGAGCAGTACTTC. It yields the protein CASSLLETGNSYEQYF.

V usage is TRBV18 and J usage is TRBJ1-1, with 7 positions matching TRBD1. J lost 7 bases, V lost 4 bases, and 6 bases had no gene match. The CDR3 has 13 residues. Looked up from germline, CDR1 is KGHSH and CDR2 is LQKENI. The CDR3 sequence is CASSQGTELEAFF. The CDR3 DNA follows: TGTGCCAGCTCACAAGGGACAGAACTTGAAGCTTTCTTT.

The V gene is TRBV10-3, the J gene TRBJ1-2, with 8 nucleotides matching TRBD1. Germline CDR1 and CDR2: ENHRY and SYGVKD. Trimming removed 4 bases from V and 4 bases from J; junction bases left unmatched: 2. The CDR3 consists of 13 residues. The CDR3 loop is CAISVGQAYGYTF. For the CDR3, the DNA is TGTGCCATCAGTGTGGGACAGGCCTATGGCTACACCTTC.

J is TRBJ2-2 and V is TRBV5-4, with D possibly matching TRBD1 (5 bases). The CDR3 is 14 amino acids. Trimming stripped 5 bases from V and 7 bases from J, with 15 bases between. Germline values: CDR1 SGHNT, CDR2 YYREEE (reference sequence). The DNA for the CDR3 is TGTGCCAGCAGTGGGGCCCCTGGGTTCGGGGAGCTGTTTTTT. Translating gives CASSGAPGFGELFF.

The chain joins TRBV30 to TRBJ2-1; 8 bases align to TRBD1. This CDR3 comprises 14 residues. The V segment lost 4 bases and the J segment 7 bases; nucleotides outside the gene matches: 9. CDR1 is GTSNPN and CDR2 is SVGIG in the germline V gene (reference sequence). The CDR3 DNA is TGTGCCTGGACCGACAGGGGATTTTTGAATGAGCAGTTCTTC. The encoded protein is CAWTDRGFLNEQFF.

This CDR3 is CASSLTQSTDTQYF. The DNA of the CDR3 is TGTGCCAGCAGCTTAACACAGAGCACAGATACGCAGTATTTT. The chain uses TRBV11-1 and TRBJ2-3; D is unresolved. V dropped 2 bases and J dropped 0 bases, with 6 bases sitting between them. Germline CDR1 reads SGHAT; CDR2 reads FQDESV (reference sequence). The CDR3 contains 14 residues.

This clone was detected a few times. The chain recombines TRBV4-3 with TRBJ2-1; D gene unclear. The V end was cut by 0 bases, the J end by 0 bases, with 9 bases between. CDR3 length: 16 residues. Germline V CDR1 and CDR2: LGHNA, YSLEER. Written as DNA, the CDR3 is TGCGCCAGCAGCCAAGATCTTGGCGGCTCCTACAATGAGCAGTTCTTC. It codes for CASSQDLGGSYNEQFF.

The rearrangement joins TRBV5-5 to TRBJ2-5, with a weak D call TRBD2 (5 bases). Deletions cut 4 bases from V and 3 bases from J, with 10 bases between. The CDR3 runs to 13 residues. Germline V gene sequence: CDR1 SGHKS, CDR2 YYEKEE (reference sequence). DNA of the CDR3: TGTGCCAGCAGCCCGCTCGGGAAAGAGACCCAGTACTTC. Amino acid sequence: CASSPLGKETQYF.

The chain uses TRBV10-3 and TRBJ1-2; 8 positions match TRBD1. The CDR3 is 13 residues long. Trimming cost V 4 bases and J 6 bases; bases outside gene matches: 4. Germline V gene data show CDR1 as ENHRY and CDR2 as SYGVKD. Here the CDR3 DNA reads TGTGCCATCAGTGCGACAGGGGACCATGGCTACACCTTC. Translated, it gives CAISATGDHGYTF.

CDR3 residues: CASSIPQGRQPQHF. CDR3 nucleotides: TGTGCCAGTAGTATCCCACAGGGACGGCAGCCCCAGCATTTT. The chain recombines TRBV19 with TRBJ1-5, with a tentative D call TRBD1 (6 bases). The CDR3 is 14 amino acids. V lost 3 bases to trimming and J lost 7 bases, with 13 bases between them. Germline CDR1 reads LNHDA; CDR2 reads SQIVND (reference sequence).

CDR3 sequence reads: CASSWGSGGAETQYF. The CDR3 DNA is TGTGCCAGCAGCTGGGGTAGCGGGGGAGCAGAGACCCAGTACTTC. The V and J genes are TRBV7-2 and TRBJ2-5, with TRBD2 matching over 9 bases. CDR3 length equals 15 residues. V lost 4 bases to trimming and J lost 4 bases; unmatched junction nucleotides: 7. Germline loops: CDR1 SGHTA, CDR2 FQGNSA.

Only one count was recorded for this clone. The chain employs TRBV7-9 and TRBJ2-1; TRBD2 agrees at 7 bases. Germline V CDR1 and CDR2: SEHNR, FQNEAQ (reference sequence). This CDR3 is built from 13 residues. V lost 0 bases and J lost 15; bases outside the gene matches: 8. In DNA, the CDR3 is TGTGCCAGCAGCTTAGCTACCCAGGGAGGGCGGTTCTTC. Translation: CASSLATQGGRFF.

The J gene is TRBJ1-1, the V gene TRBV7-9; 8 bases align to TRBD1. The CDR3 has 14 residues. Germline V lookup: CDR1 SEHNR, CDR2 FQNEAQ (reference sequence). V was pared by 6 bases and J by 5 bases, with 8 bases of the junction left unmatched. Here the CDR3 reads CASSSQGGETEAFF. The DNA of the CDR3 is TGTGCCAGCAGTTCACAGGGGGGAGAAACTGAAGCTTTCTTT. Full variable domain (remainder filled in from reference TRBV7-9 and TRBJ1-1): DTGVSQNPRHKITKRGQNVTFRCDPISEHNRLYWYRQTLGQGPEFLTYFQNEAQLEKSRLLSDRFSAERPKGSFSTLEIQRTEQGDSAMYLCASSSQGGETEAFFGQGTRLTVV.